Below, 28 T cell receptor beta chains from the same sample are listed, as sequenced in a study of graft-versus-host responses after intestinal transplantation. Libraries were prepared by immunoSEQ multiplex PCR; TCRdb keeps only in-frame clonotypes and omits some of them. The table includes approximately 32,000 clones, 90% to 95% detected once. Sequencing used PBMCs, obtained 16 days after intestinal transplant. All receptors come from a human patient who received an intestinal transplant, so some T cells may come from the graft donor.

The chain employs TRBV6-1 and TRBJ2-7, with TRBD2 identical over 11 bases. The CDR3 extends over 13 amino acids. With 8 bases clipped from V and 2 bases from J, the junction kept 2 bases outside the gene matches. Germline CDR1 reads MNHNS; CDR2 reads SASEGT. This CDR3 reads CASPGLAAYEQYF. The DNA for the CDR3 is TGTGCCAGCCCGGGACTAGCGGCCTACGAGCAGTACTTC.

The V gene is TRBV5-1, the J gene TRBJ1-1, with a possible D match to TRBD1 (6 bases). The germline V gene encodes CDR1 SGHRS and CDR2 YFSETQ. The V end was cut by 4 bases, the J end by 1 base, with 14 bases between. The CDR3 covers 15 residues. The CDR3 region is CASSLGDIGNTEAFF. CDR3 DNA sequence: TGCGCCAGCAGCCTGGGGGACATAGGGAACACTGAAGCTTTCTTT.

The chain has TRBV4-3 and TRBJ2-1; the match to TRBD2 covers 12 bases. J gave up 7 bases and V 1 base, and 5 bases lay outside the gene matches. This CDR3 is 16 amino acids long. The germline gives CDR1 LGHNA, CDR2 YSLEER. CDR3 nucleotide sequence: TGCGCCAGCAGCCAAGGACTAGCGGGAGCAATGAATGAGCAGTTCTTC. This encodes CASSQGLAGAMNEQFF.

The chain links TRBV6-1 to TRBJ2-4; the D call may be TRBD1 or TRBD2 (5 bases each). The CDR3 contains 22 residues. Trimming took 2 bases from V and 0 from J, leaving 29 bases between them. The germline V gene has CDR1 MNHNS and CDR2 SASEGT. The DNA of the CDR3 is TGTGCCAGCAGTGAATGGGGCCGAGGGGCTAGCAGAACCCCAATAGCCAAAAACATTCAGTACTTC. As protein: CASSEWGRGASRTPIAKNIQYF.

The V call is TRBV5-6, the J call TRBJ2-7; TRBD1 agrees at 8 bases. The CDR3 extends over 14 amino acids. CDR1 and CDR2 from the germline V gene are SGHDT and YYEEEE. V shed 4 bases and J 3 bases; nucleotides not matched to a gene: 6. CDR3 region: CASSDRTGRYEQYF. The CDR3 region has the DNA TGTGCCAGCAGCGACAGGACAGGGCGCTACGAGCAGTACTTC.

This chain links TRBV19 with TRBJ1-2; D is possibly TRBD1 (6 bases). The CDR3 sequence is 14 residues long. The germline V gene encodes CDR1 LNHDA and CDR2 SQIVND (reference sequence). Trimming took 3 bases from V and 5 from J, leaving 13 bases between them. CDR3 amino acids: CASSITDSSYGYTF. In DNA form, the CDR3 reads TGTGCCAGTAGTATTACGGACAGTTCGTATGGCTACACCTTC.

The J gene is TRBJ1-2, the V gene TRBV5-1; D is perhaps TRBD1 (5 bases). Trimming cost V 3 bases and J 5 bases, with 14 bases left between them. Germline V CDR1 and CDR2: SGHRS, YFSETQ. The length of the CDR3 is 14 residues. CDR3 in amino acids: CASSYTGPLYGYTF. The CDR3 DNA is TGCGCCAGCAGCTATACGGGACCCCTTTATGGCTACACCTTC. The full variable domain, its missing parts supplied by reference TRBV5-1 and TRBJ1-2, is KAGVTQTPRYLIKTRGQQVTLSCSPISGHRSVSWYQQTPGQGLQFLFEYFSETQRNKGNFPGRFSGRQFSNSRSEMNVSTLELGDSALYLCASSYTGPLYGYTFGSGTRLTVV.

The rearrangement links TRBV5-1 to TRBJ2-1; the D gene is possibly TRBD2 (5 bases). The CDR3 sequence is 14 residues long. Trimming left V 9 bases short and J 3 bases short, with 16 bases between. CDR1 and CDR2 from the germline V gene are SGHRS and YFSETQ. DNA of the CDR3: TGCGCCACCCGAGTGGGAGCGAACTACAATGAGCAGTTCTTC. It yields the protein CATRVGANYNEQFF.

The V gene is TRBV30, the J gene TRBJ2-5; the match to TRBD1 covers 12 bases. Germline V gives CDR1 GTSNPN, CDR2 SVGIG (reference sequence). This CDR3 region has 15 residues. Trimming cost V 1 base and J 5 bases; bases outside gene matches: 5. The CDR3 DNA reads as TGTGCCTGGAGTGGGGGACAGGGGGCTGGGGAGACCCAGTACTTC. This codes for CAWSGGQGAGETQYF. Variable domain in full (rest from reference TRBV30 and TRBJ2-5): SQTIHQWPATLVQPVGSPLSLECTVEGTSNPNLYWYRQAAGRGLQLLFYSVGIGQISSEVPQNLSASRPQDRQFILSSKKLLLSDSGFYLCAWSGGQGAGETQYFGPGTRLLVL.

The chain couples TRBV27 to TRBJ1-2; no reliable D call. Germline V CDR1 and CDR2: MNHEY, SMNVEV (reference sequence). This CDR3 is built from 13 residues. V lost 10 bases to trimming and J lost 3 bases, with 15 bases between them. In DNA form, the CDR3 reads TGTGCCACCCGGACCTCGCCTTACTATGGCTACACCTTC. Translated: CATRTSPYYGYTF.

The chain carries TRBV11-3 and TRBJ2-7; perhaps TRBD2 as D (6 bases). Germline V gives CDR1 SGHNT, CDR2 YENEEA. The V end lost 7 bases, the J end lost 0 bases, and 28 bases lay between the germline ends. The CDR3 consists of 19 residues. DNA of the CDR3: TGTGCCAGCACCCCCCTTCCTACGGGGGAGGTCCCTCTCTCCTACGAGCAGTACTTC. The encoded protein is CASTPLPTGEVPLSYEQYF. Combining the CDR3 with reference TRBV11-3 and TRBJ2-7 gives the whole variable domain EAGVVQSPRYKIIEKKQPVAFWCNPISGHNTLYWYLQNLGQGPELLIRYENEEAVDDSQLPKDRFSAERLKGVDSTLKIQPAELGDSAVYLCASTPLPTGEVPLSYEQYFGPGTRLTVT.

This clone occurred a few times. The chain has TRBV4-3 and TRBJ1-5, with D tentatively TRBD1 (6 bases). Germline loops: CDR1 LGHNA, CDR2 YSLEER. Trimming left V 2 bases short and J 5 bases short, with 7 bases between. CDR3 size: 13 residues. The CDR3 region has the DNA TGCGCCAGCAGCCAATGGACAGATCAGCCCCAGCATTTT. It codes for CASSQWTDQPQHF.

For this clone: One end of the junction does not line up with germline, which may come from a read error. V gene TRBV10-3 combines with J gene TRBJ2-3; TRBD2 matches at 14 bases. CDR1 is ENHRY and CDR2 is SYGVKD in the germline V gene. This CDR3 is 18 amino acids long. CDR3 residues: CVIRSTSGREKRTDTQYF. CDR3 sequence (DNA): TGTGTCATCAGGTCGACTAGCGGGAGGGAAAAGAGGACAGATACGCAGTATTTT.

The rearrangement uses TRBV2 and TRBJ2-5; 8 nucleotides line up with TRBD2. The germline V gene encodes CDR1 SNHLY and CDR2 FYNNEI. V gave up 4 bases and J gave up 5 bases; unmatched junction bases: 6. This CDR3 is built from 14 residues. CDR3 sequence reads: CASSGDGGAETQYF. CDR3 DNA: TGTGCCAGCAGTGGAGACGGGGGGGCCGAGACCCAGTACTTC.

The rearrangement joins TRBV5-4 to TRBJ1-3, with D perhaps matching TRBD1 (6 bases). Trimming took 1 base from V and 4 from J, leaving 12 bases between them. Germline values: CDR1 SGHNT, CDR2 YYREEE (reference sequence). The CDR3 contains 15 residues. This CDR3 is CASSLLGGAGNTIYF. The CDR3 nucleotides read TGTGCCAGCAGCTTGCTGGGGGGCGCGGGAAACACCATATATTTT.

V gene TRBV28 combines with J gene TRBJ1-1; no clear D gene. The CDR3 sequence is 13 residues long. Germline-derived CDR1 and CDR2 are MDHEN and SYDVKM. Trimming removed 3 bases at V and 6 bases at J, with 11 bases between. CDR3 residues: CASSFRTGAEAFF. CDR3 coding DNA: TGTGCCAGCAGTTTTCGGACTGGAGCTGAAGCTTTCTTT.

The chain links TRBV6-5 to TRBJ1-4; possibly TRBD1 for D (5 bases). V was trimmed by 4 bases and J by 7 bases, leaving 13 bases between them. Per the germline V gene, CDR1 is MNHEY and CDR2 is SVGAGI. CDR3 length: 14 residues. The CDR3, as DNA: TGTGCCAGCAGTTTGGGACCTCAAGTTGAAAAACTGTTTTTT. Protein sequence: CASSLGPQVEKLFF.

This clone was seen a single time. The rearrangement uses TRBV11-2 and TRBJ1-5, with 9 bases aligning to TRBD1. J gave up 7 bases and V 5 bases, and 3 bases lay outside the gene matches. The CDR3 runs 13 residues. The V gene's germline CDR1 is SGHAT and CDR2 FQNNGV. The CDR3: CASSEGQGQPQHF. As DNA, the CDR3 is TGTGCCAGCAGCGAGGGACAGGGCCAGCCCCAGCATTTT.

The chain combines TRBV5-4 with TRBJ2-3, with 10 nucleotides matching TRBD2. V trimming: 0 bases; J trimming: 4 bases; junction bases outside the gene matches: 17. Germline assignment: CDR1 SGHNT and CDR2 YYREEE (reference sequence). The CDR3 is 20 amino acids. The CDR3: CASSLGSGLAVPRGADTQYF. DNA of the CDR3: TGTGCCAGCAGCTTGGGTTCTGGACTAGCGGTCCCAAGAGGGGCAGATACGCAGTATTTT.

The J gene is TRBJ2-6, the V gene TRBV5-4; perhaps D is TRBD1 or TRBD2 (5 bases each). This CDR3 comprises 18 residues. Germline V gives CDR1 SGHNT, CDR2 YYREEE (reference sequence). The V and J ends lost 4 bases and 0 bases respectively, with 17 bases between them. The CDR3 DNA reads as TGTGCCAGCAGCCCGGGACGGCGGATCCCCTCTGGGGCCAACGTCCTGACTTTC. Protein: CASSPGRRIPSGANVLTF.

The chain couples TRBV7-9 to TRBJ1-1; D uncertain. The germline V gene encodes CDR1 SEHNR and CDR2 FQNEAQ (reference sequence). This CDR3 is 12 amino acids long. V was clipped by 6 bases and J by 3 bases, with 8 bases between them. The CDR3 sequence is CASRAWDTEAFF. CDR3 DNA sequence: TGTGCCAGCAGGGCTTGGGACACTGAAGCTTTCTTT.

The genes are TRBV4-1 and TRBJ1-2, with TRBD1 matching over 12 bases. This CDR3 has 15 amino acids. Germline V gene data show CDR1 as MGHRA and CDR2 as YSYEKL. The junction had 4 bases not matched to a gene; V was cut back by 1 base and J by 7 bases. The chain's CDR3 is CASSQGGQGAFGYTF. The CDR3 DNA is TGCGCCAGCAGCCAAGGGGGACAGGGGGCATTTGGCTACACCTTC.

The gene calls are TRBV7-2 and TRBJ2-2, with a tentative D call TRBD1 (6 bases). Trimming took off 1 base at V and 3 bases at J, with 9 bases between the two ends. Germline V CDR1 and CDR2: SGHTA, FQGNSA. The CDR3 length is 15 residues. The CDR3 nucleotides read TGTGCCAGCAGCTTAGGACAGGTTGACACCGGGGAGCTGTTTTTT. It yields the protein CASSLGQVDTGELFF.

CDR3 protein: CASSPSGHPYEQYF. The CDR3 DNA is TGTGCCAGCAGTCCCTCGGGACACCCCTACGAGCAGTACTTC. This chain joins TRBV27 and TRBJ2-7; tentatively, D is TRBD1 (6 bases). The CDR3 consists of 14 residues. Germline assignment: CDR1 MNHEY and CDR2 SMNVEV (reference sequence). V shed 5 bases and J shed 2 bases, with 13 bases lying between them.

V usage is TRBV7-7 and J usage is TRBJ2-5, with D perhaps assigned TRBD1 or TRBD2 (6 bases each). The CDR3 runs to 15 residues. Germline assignment: CDR1 SSHAT and CDR2 FNYEAQ (reference sequence). Trimming left V 5 bases short and J 3 bases short, with 16 bases between. The CDR3, as DNA: TGTGCCAGCAGCCCGAGGGGGGCGGTTGAAGAGACCCAGTACTTC. The encoded protein is CASSPRGAVEETQYF.

V usage is TRBV5-1 and J usage is TRBJ2-7; D is unresolved. The V gene's germline CDR1 is SGHRS and CDR2 YFSETQ. This CDR3 comprises 14 residues. The V end was cut by 0 bases, the J end by 4 bases, with 11 bases between. The CDR3 DNA reads as TGCGCCAGCAGCTTGGGAATCGGTCGGTACGAGCAGTACTTC. Its protein product is CASSLGIGRYEQYF.

The chain is built from TRBV15 and TRBJ2-1; 10 nucleotides align to TRBD2. V was pared by 0 bases and J by 10 bases, with 9 bases of the junction left unmatched. Looked up from germline, CDR1 is LNHNV and CDR2 is YYDKDF (reference sequence). The CDR3 is made up of 16 amino acids. The CDR3 DNA follows: TGTGCCACCAGCAGAGACCGGGAGCGGGAGGGGGAAGAGCAGTTCTTC. Translation gives CATSRDREREGEEQFF.

This clone came up a few times. V and J are TRBV15 and TRBJ2-1; D possibly corresponds to TRBD2 (5 bases). The germline V and J ends were trimmed by 7 bases and 9 bases, with 16 bases remaining between them. The CDR3 runs 13 residues. Germline assignment: CDR1 LNHNV and CDR2 YYDKDF (reference sequence). The CDR3 protein is CATTGLAGAEQFF. Here the CDR3 DNA reads TGTGCCACCACCGGACTCGCTGGAGCTGAGCAGTTCTTC.